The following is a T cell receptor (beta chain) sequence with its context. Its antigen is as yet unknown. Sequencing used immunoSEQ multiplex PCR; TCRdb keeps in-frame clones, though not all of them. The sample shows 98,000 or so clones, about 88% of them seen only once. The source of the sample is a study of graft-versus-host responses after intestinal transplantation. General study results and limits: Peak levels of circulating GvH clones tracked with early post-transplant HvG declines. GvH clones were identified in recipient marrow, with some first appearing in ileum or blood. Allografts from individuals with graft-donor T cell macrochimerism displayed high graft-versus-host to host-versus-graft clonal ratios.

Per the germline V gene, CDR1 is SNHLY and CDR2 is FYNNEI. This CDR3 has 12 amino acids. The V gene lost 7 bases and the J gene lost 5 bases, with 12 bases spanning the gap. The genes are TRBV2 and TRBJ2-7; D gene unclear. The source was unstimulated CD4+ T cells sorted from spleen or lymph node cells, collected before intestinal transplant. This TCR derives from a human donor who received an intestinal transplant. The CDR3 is CASNKGSNEQYF. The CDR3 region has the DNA TGTGCCAGCAATAAGGGTTCGAACGAGCAGTACTTC. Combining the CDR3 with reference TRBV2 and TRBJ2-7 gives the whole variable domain EPEVTQTPSHQVTQMGQEVILRCVPISNHLYFYWYRQILGQKVEFLVSFYNNEISEKSEIFDDQFSVERPDGSNFTLKIRSTKLEDSAMYFCASNKGSNEQYFGPGTRLTVT.